These 6 T cell receptor beta chains came from one sample sequenced in a study of blood T cell repertoires in COVID-19. Profiling relied on immunoSEQ multiplex PCR, and the TCRdb table lists in-frame clones only, not all of them. The sample carries about 36,000 clones, about 85% recorded once. The specimen was peripheral blood. The receptors derive from a human donor in a cohort sampled during active COVID-19.

This chain links TRBV11-2 with TRBJ2-1; TRBD2 might be the D (6 bases). Germline values: CDR1 SGHAT, CDR2 FQNNGV. The CDR3 is 16 residues long. Trimming took 1 base from V and 2 from J, leaving 12 bases between them. This CDR3 is CASSLVAGTAYNEQFF. The CDR3 DNA reads as TGTGCCAGCAGCTTAGTTGCGGGAACCGCCTACAATGAGCAGTTCTTC.

The chain combines TRBV9 with TRBJ1-3; the match to TRBD1 covers 9 bases. V lost 0 bases, J lost 4 bases, and 5 bases stayed unmatched. Germline CDR1 reads SGDLS; CDR2 reads YYNGEE. This CDR3 comprises 16 residues. In nucleotides, the CDR3 is TGTGCCAGCAGCGTAGGGAACAGGGGGCAAGGAAACACCATATATTTT. It codes for CASSVGNRGQGNTIYF.

V and J are TRBV7-3 and TRBJ2-7, with 14 bases lining up with TRBD2. The V gene end was trimmed by 5 bases and the J gene end by 0 bases; junction bases not matched to a gene: 12. Germline V lookup: CDR1 SGHTA, CDR2 FQGTGA. This CDR3 has 19 residues. CDR3: CASSPPGLAGASSSYEQYF. CDR3 DNA: TGTGCCAGCAGCCCCCCGGGACTAGCGGGGGCCTCTTCCTCCTACGAGCAGTACTTC.

V usage is TRBV5-4 and J usage is TRBJ2-2; TRBD2 matches at 9 bases. The CDR3 totals 20 residues. Germline CDR1 is SGHNT and CDR2 is YYREEE (reference sequence). The ends lost 4 bases at V and 1 base at J; junction bases unmatched: 17. CDR3 protein: CASSPGGPRETSGNTGELFF. The CDR3 nucleotides are TGTGCCAGCAGCCCAGGTGGTCCACGGGAGACTAGCGGGAACACCGGGGAGCTGTTTTTT.

J is TRBJ2-3 and V is TRBV3-1 (or the pseudogene TRBV3-2), with D tentatively TRBD1 (6 bases). V was shortened by 2 bases and J by 1 base, with 10 bases between the two germline ends. Germline CDR1 LGHDT, CDR2 YNNKEL (reference sequence). This CDR3 region has 15 residues. CDR3 sequence (DNA): TGTGCCAGCAGCCAAAACGAGGGGGGCACAGATACGCAGTATTTT. This codes for CASSQNEGGTDTQYF.

V and J are TRBV29-1 and TRBJ2-3, with D hard to call. Looked up from germline, CDR1 is SQVTM and CDR2 is ANQGSEA. The CDR3 runs to 15 residues. Trimming removed 3 bases from V and 5 bases from J, with 18 bases in between. CDR3: CSVESSSPVVDTQYF. The CDR3 nucleotides read TGCAGCGTTGAGAGTAGTAGTCCCGTGGTAGATACGCAGTATTTT.